This T cell receptor (beta chain) is drawn from a study of shared clonotypes between healthy human individuals. Study-wide points: Generally, estimated richness proved larger in naive subsets than it did in memory subsets.

V was clipped by 5 bases and J by 6 bases; unmatched bases: 6. Germline CDR1 MDHEN, CDR2 SYDVKM. The length of the CDR3 is 16 residues. CD45RO-negative, CCR7-positively selected cells formed the naive CD8 fraction, excluding terminally differentiated effector memory CD45RA+ cells. With respect to this clone: Its antigen is not known.

The repertoire was sequenced with immunoSEQ multiplex PCR; TCRdb's copy has only in-frame clones and lacks some. Altogether about 2.1 million clones are present, 90% to 95% being singletons, with the ten largest covering 1.7%. This clonotype was sampled from a man between 18 and 35 years old in good health. Some clones in this sample may be carry-over from other donors' samples. The sequenced material came from naive CD8+ T cells from PBMCs. The chain is built from TRBV28 and TRBJ2-1; 14 bases fit TRBD2. CDR3 sequence (DNA): TGTGCCAGCAGTCCCGAGACTAGCGGGAGGGCCAATGAGCAGTTCTTC. It encodes CASSPETSGRANEQFF.